This is a list of T cell receptor beta chains from one sample in a study of memory CD4+ T cells and cytomegalovirus serostatus. TCRdb's table, derived via immunoSEQ multiplex PCR, lists solely in-frame clones and lacks some. This table has 50,000 or so clones, 82% appearing once. Sequenced input: memory CD4+ T cells from blood. The receptors derive from an adult in good health and CMV-seronegative. Both conserved end residues are trimmed from each CDR3. Clone size is stated in some rows and not others, as once, few, many or a class when expanded.

size	length	V	CDR3
-	13	TRBV7-9	ASSRDAAISDTQY
few	11	TRBV7-9	ASSFGRDTEAF
-	13	TRBV6-1	ASKGSGISNQPQH
-	12	TRBV2	ASSVLQRGTEAF
-	13	TRBV28	ASSPSPAYGGIQY
-	14	TRBV5-8	ASSLGLGPIDNEQF
-	11	TRBV6-1	ASSDPQGDEQY
-	11	TRBV14	ASSRGPSEAQH
few	13	TRBV11-2	ASSLEDRGNSPLH
-	12	TRBV19	ASTPGPLNQPQH
once	11	TRBV6-6	ASSYSRFQGLF
-	13	TRBV28	ASSLAGGFNQPQH
-	13	TRBV6-5	ASKSEGIKGETQY
-	10	TRBV18	ASSPTHNEQF
-	13	TRBV18	ASSDSGTGNEKLF
-	12	TRBV10-3	AINSGVDTGELF
-	9	TRBV2	ASSAGYGYT
-	11	TRBV5-4	ASSESSSYGYT
-	15	TRBV5-1	ASSFAGLLTLGEKLF
-	13	TRBV19	ASSINPGGNQPQH
-	12	TRBV11-2	ASSLAPASTEAF
-	17	TRBV7-9	ASSPMDYSVTGGNQPQH
-	11	TRBV18	ASSGGWSEKLF
-	11	TRBV23-1	VWVFRLSDGYT
-	15	TRBV6-4	ASSDTIRTGVYSPLH
-	14	TRBV5-5	ASSFSPSAGNEKLF
-	13	TRBV4-1	ASSRTGGNSYEQY
-	14	TRBV27	ASSFIREADTGELF
-	14	TRBV19	ASSVTSGAWGNEQF
-	13	TRBV28	ASRASSSYNSPLH
once	13	TRBV7-9	ASSFSSRGQETQY
few	11	TRBV27	ASSTQDRAEQY
-	11	TRBV27	ASRKTGPHGYT
-	13	TRBV2	ASSGSGTSNQPQH
few	13	TRBV12-1	ASSPETRASYEQY
-	11	TRBV30	AWRGGGINEQF
-	13	TRBV7-9	ASSSGREIHYEQY
-	11	TRBV2	ASSETGTYGYT
few	13	TRBV7-8	ASSLAPGTNQPQH
once	13	TRBV7-2	ASSAASGAYNEQF
-	10	TRBV29-1	SVEGGGGGYT
-	10	TRBV9	ASIPGNQPQH
-	11	TRBV2	ASSVDRAYEQY